This T cell receptor beta chain was found in a study of patients and donors after allogeneic stem cell transplantation. This clonotype was seen a few times. This CDR3 has 13 residues. V was trimmed by 3 bases and J by 3 bases, leaving 9 bases between them. CDR1 is DFQATT and CDR2 is SNEGSKA in the germline V gene (reference sequence). TCRdb used MiXCR to reprocess the RT-PCR reads, holding one entry per CDR3 protein. Here the sample spans approximately 200,000 distinct CDR3 sequences, 13% to 15% being singletons. This chain links TRBV20-1 with TRBJ1-5; D unclear. This clonotype was sampled from a human donor who was either an allogeneic HSCT recipient or a stem cell or donor lymphocyte infusion donor (not recorded which). It is not recorded whose cells these are; they may come from a transplant donor. The sample comprised blood, either unsorted or a sorted T cell fraction (not recorded which). CDR3 DNA sequence: TGCAGTGCTAGTGAACAGACCAATCAGCCCCAGCATTTT. Amino acids: CSASEQTNQPQHF.